The sequence of this T cell receptor (beta chain) was determined in a study of cytomegalovirus exposure and HLA in healthy donors. Study results and limitations: The productive fraction for most TCR beta V segments was about 87% or about 30% in an earlier analysis. Cytomegalovirus status was reportedly diagnosed by the classifier with high specificity and sensitivity.

This clone showed up just a few times. The antigen is undetermined. 60 Vbeta and 13 Jbeta primers were used in PCR. Libraries were prepared by immunoSEQ multiplex PCR; TCRdb keeps only in-frame clonotypes and omits some of them. The sample shows 100,000 to 150,000 clones, 74% of them seen only once. This receptor was obtained from a woman in her forties or fifties in good health and CMV-seropositive. Sequencing was done on a sample of PBMCs.

In nucleotides, the CDR3 is TGCGCCAGCAGTGAGAGCGGGGGGAGCAATCAGCCCCAGCATTTT. Protein product: CASSESGGSNQPQHF. The rearrangement uses TRBV10-2 and TRBJ1-5, with D possibly matching TRBD1 (5 bases). This CDR3 region has 15 residues. Germline-derived CDR1 and CDR2 are WSHSY and SAAADI. Trimming took 2 bases from V and 1 from J, leaving 9 bases between them.